This paragraph covers one T cell receptor (beta chain) sequence. Method: immunoSEQ multiplex PCR; TCRdb's copy keeps in-frame clones and lacks some. The data contain 43,000 or so clones, roughly 63% of them singletons. This sample is drawn from a study of radiotherapy plus CTLA-4 blockade in lung cancer. Across the whole study: Overall, 15% to 20% of patients showed an objective response, while about 31% attained disease control.

Germline V CDR1 and CDR2: SGDLS, YYNGEE. The V gene lost 0 bases and the J gene lost 7 bases, with 11 bases spanning the gap. There are 14 residues in the CDR3. This receptor was obtained from a human donor with non-small cell lung cancer who had a partial response to radiotherapy plus ipilimumab. The chain combines TRBV9 with TRBJ2-1, with D possibly matching TRBD2 (5 bases). This specimen consisted of peripheral blood, obtained from a patient treated with radiotherapy plus ipilimumab. The CDR3 nucleotides read TGTGCCAGCAGCGTAGATCCCGGGATGAATGAGCAGTTCTTC. This translates into CASSVDPGMNEQFF.